Below are 30 T cell receptor beta chains sequenced from a single sample in a study of CD4 T cells in relation to SARS-CoV-2 and coronaviruses. Before the COVID-19 pandemic, during about 2011-2019, CD4+ T cells were taken from unexposed donors. After about 10 days of culture, CD4+ T cells were isolated. Data came from immunoSEQ multiplex PCR; TCRdb stores just in-frame clones and leaves some out. The sample has under 20,000 clones; approximately 80% are singletons. Their cognate antigens are unknown. Sequencing was done on a sample of CD4+ T cells from PBMCs, cultured in vitro. The receptors stem from a human donor in good health.

The chain has TRBV5-1 and TRBJ2-6; D gene unclear. The V end was cut by 4 bases, the J end by 4 bases, with 15 bases between. The CDR3 covers 16 residues. Germline V CDR1 and CDR2: SGHRS, YFSETQ. Here the CDR3 DNA reads TGCGCCAGCAGCCCCGGGCCCTCGCAGGGGGCCAACGTCCTGACTTTC. Protein sequence: CASSPGPSQGANVLTF.

This clone is a singleton in its sample. V gene TRBV7-9 combines with J gene TRBJ1-2, with 9 bases fitting TRBD1. In germline, CDR1 is SEHNR, CDR2 FQNEAQ (reference sequence). The CDR3 runs to 16 residues. The V gene end was trimmed by 3 bases and the J gene end by 4 bases; junction bases not matched to a gene: 9. This chain's CDR3 is CASSFPPRQGGYGYTF. Here the CDR3 DNA reads TGTGCCAGCAGCTTCCCCCCCAGACAGGGGGGCTATGGCTACACCTTC.

The gene calls are TRBV11-2 and TRBJ1-1; maybe TRBD1 (5 bases). The germline V gene has CDR1 SGHAT and CDR2 FQNNGV. The CDR3 length is 14 residues. Deletions cut 2 bases from V and 6 bases from J, with 13 bases between. DNA for the CDR3: TGTGCCAGCAGCTTACGGCGGTCGGGGGCTGAAGCTTTCTTT. Its protein product is CASSLRRSGAEAFF.

J is TRBJ2-2 and V is TRBV7-8; unclear D gene. Looked up from germline, CDR1 is SGHVS and CDR2 is FQNEAQ. Trimming pared 2 bases from V and 0 bases from J, leaving 7 bases between. CDR3 length: 15 amino acids. CDR3 in DNA: TGTGCCAGCAGCTTACGTACGGCGAACACCGGGGAGCTGTTTTTT. Protein: CASSLRTANTGELFF.

This chain joins TRBV5-8 and TRBJ2-7; 8 bases agree with TRBD1. Germline CDR1 is SGHTS and CDR2 is YDEGEE. After removal of 4 bases from V and 1 base from J, the junction contained 7 bases not matched to a gene. The length of the CDR3 is 15 residues. CDR3 sequence reads: CASSGQGSGSYEQYF. DNA of the CDR3: TGTGCCAGCAGCGGACAGGGTAGTGGTTCCTACGAGCAGTACTTC.

The chain is built from TRBV6-6 and TRBJ2-2, with 11 bases that match TRBD1. From germline, CDR1 is MNHNY and CDR2 SVGAGI (reference sequence). The CDR3 sequence is 16 residues long. J was trimmed by 0 bases and V by 6 bases; bases with no gene match: 3. CDR3 sequence: CASRQGQGANTGELFF. DNA of the CDR3: TGTGCCAGCAGACAGGGACAGGGGGCGAACACCGGGGAGCTGTTTTTT.

This chain joins TRBV6-1 and TRBJ2-7; possible D gene TRBD1, 6 bases. This CDR3 has 15 residues. CDR1 MNHNS and CDR2 SASEGT come from the germline V gene. Trimming removed 1 base at V and 1 base at J, with 11 bases between. The CDR3: CASSEGPGQSYEQYF. The DNA of the CDR3 is TGTGCCAGCAGTGAAGGTCCGGGACAATCCTACGAGCAGTACTTC.

J is TRBJ2-1 and V is TRBV11-3; D not resolved. CDR3 length: 12 residues. Germline-derived CDR1 and CDR2 are SGHNT and YENEEA. Trimming left V 5 bases short and J 6 bases short, with 8 bases between. As DNA, the CDR3 is TGTGCCAGCAGCCAACACTCCAATGAGCAGTTCTTC. It is translated as CASSQHSNEQFF.

This clone has just one count. The chain has TRBV7-3 and TRBJ2-5; the match to TRBD1 covers 12 bases. Trimming at V came to 5 bases and at J to 4 bases, leaving 2 bases not matched to a gene. Germline lookup yields CDR1 SGHTA and CDR2 FQGTGA. The CDR3 contains 14 residues. As DNA, the CDR3 is TGTGCCAGCAGCCGGGGACAGGGGGCAGAGACCCAGTACTTC. It yields the protein CASSRGQGAETQYF.

The chain combines TRBV19 with TRBJ1-1; D may be TRBD1 (6 bases). Germline CDR1 LNHDA, CDR2 SQIVND (reference sequence). The V end was cut by 7 bases, the J end by 1 base, with 10 bases between. The length of the CDR3 is 13 residues. The CDR3: CASTGGQNTEAFF. The DNA for the CDR3 is TGTGCCAGTACTGGGGGACAGAACACTGAAGCTTTCTTT.

J is TRBJ2-2 and V is TRBV25-1, with D possibly TRBD1 on 6 matching bases. The CDR3 extends over 16 amino acids. Germline V gives CDR1 MGHDK, CDR2 SYGVNS. Trimming cost V 3 bases and J 2 bases, with 13 bases left between them. The CDR3 sequence is CASSEVSGGNTGELFF. The CDR3 coding sequence is TGTGCCAGCAGTGAGGTTTCTGGGGGCAACACCGGGGAGCTGTTTTTT.

J is TRBJ1-2 and V is TRBV28; 8 bases line up with TRBD1. The V and J ends lost 6 bases and 3 bases, in that order; junction bases with no gene match: 6. Germline V gene lookup returns CDR1 MDHEN and CDR2 SYDVKM. This CDR3 region has 14 residues. The CDR3 coding sequence is TGTGCCAGCAGGAGCCCAGGGGGCTACTATGGCTACACCTTC. Its translation: CASRSPGGYYGYTF.

CDR3 sequence (DNA): TGTGCCAGCAGTGAGTTGGAAGATACGCAGTATTTT. This codes for CASSELEDTQYF. The chain uses TRBV2 and TRBJ2-3; the D is unclear. CDR3 length: 12 residues. Deletions cut 3 bases from V and 5 bases from J, with 6 bases between. Germline CDR1 SNHLY, CDR2 FYNNEI.

This chain connects TRBV25-1 to TRBJ2-7; D remains unclear. Trimming removed 2 bases from V and 3 bases from J, with 5 bases in between. Germline CDR1 MGHDK, CDR2 SYGVNS. CDR3 length: 12 amino acids. The chain's CDR3 is CASSEGLYEQYF. The CDR3 bases are TGTGCCAGCAGTGAAGGGCTCTACGAGCAGTACTTC.

The chain couples TRBV4-1 to TRBJ1-5; D is unclear. From germline, CDR1 is MGHRA and CDR2 YSYEKL. V was clipped by 3 bases and J by 1 base, with 10 bases between them. The CDR3 extends over 15 amino acids. In DNA form, the CDR3 reads TGCGCCAGCAGCCACCCAGATCGGAGCAATCAGCCCCAGCATTTT. Residues: CASSHPDRSNQPQHF.

The genes are TRBV12-3 or TRBV12-4 and TRBJ1-2; 8 bases match TRBD1. The CDR3 runs 13 residues. Losses at the gene ends were 6 bases for V and 9 bases for J; bases not matched to a gene: 9. Written as DNA, the CDR3 is TGTGCCAGCAGCCCGGGACAGGACAGGTGCTACACCTTC. Encoded protein: CASSPGQDRCYTF.

The chain has TRBV20-1 and TRBJ2-7, with TRBD1 matching 8 bases. This CDR3 is built from 14 residues. Germline assignment: CDR1 DFQATT and CDR2 SNEGSKA (reference sequence). The V gene end was trimmed by 3 bases and the J gene end by 1 base; junction bases not matched to a gene: 5. CDR3: CSASARDRSYEQYF. The DNA for the CDR3 is TGCAGTGCTAGTGCCCGGGACAGGTCCTACGAGCAGTACTTC.

The chain employs TRBV5-1 and TRBJ2-3, with TRBD2 matching 8 bases. Trimming at V came to 4 bases and at J to 4 bases, leaving 11 bases not matched to a gene. CDR1 is SGHRS and CDR2 is YFSETQ in the germline V gene. The CDR3 spans 16 residues. CDR3 sequence: CASSPVSGTISDTQYF. The CDR3 nucleotides are TGCGCCAGCAGCCCCGTTAGCGGGACAATTTCAGATACGCAGTATTTT.

This clone was picked up a small number of times. V and J are TRBV5-4 and TRBJ1-2, with D maybe TRBD1 (5 bases). Germline V gene lookup returns CDR1 SGHNT and CDR2 YYREEE (reference sequence). Trimming pared 0 bases from V and 3 bases from J, leaving 12 bases between. The CDR3 contains 15 residues. CDR3: CASSLATGRDYGYTF. In DNA form, the CDR3 reads TGTGCCAGCAGCTTGGCAACAGGTCGGGACTATGGCTACACCTTC.

This chain uses TRBV4-1 with TRBJ2-1; D possibly corresponds to TRBD2 (6 bases). The V gene lost 4 bases and the J gene lost 0 bases, with 10 bases spanning the gap. This CDR3 has 15 residues. Germline CDR1 reads MGHRA; CDR2 reads YSYEKL. The CDR3 DNA is TGCGCCAGCAGCCCGGGACTGAGCTCCTACAATGAGCAGTTCTTC. Encoded protein: CASSPGLSSYNEQFF.

The gene calls are TRBV19 and TRBJ1-5; D not resolved. There are 13 residues in the CDR3. V lost 5 bases and J 5 bases, leaving 10 bases between the germline ends. CDR1 LNHDA and CDR2 SQIVND come from the germline V gene (reference sequence). The CDR3 is CASSFLVDQPQHF. As DNA, the CDR3 is TGTGCCAGTAGTTTTTTAGTTGATCAGCCCCAGCATTTT.

This chain connects TRBV15 to TRBJ1-5, with TRBD1 as a possible D gene (5 bases). The CDR3 runs 18 residues. From germline, CDR1 is LNHNV and CDR2 YYDKDF (reference sequence). Trimming shortened V by 0 bases and J by 7 bases, and 22 bases separated the two germline ends. The DNA of the CDR3 is TGTGCCACCAGCAGAGATGGGGGGTCTTGGGGGTCCGGGCAGCCCCAGCATTTT. It encodes CATSRDGGSWGSGQPQHF.

This clone was detected only a few times. This chain connects TRBV5-4 to TRBJ2-7; 13 nucleotides line up with TRBD2. V lost 2 bases and J lost 1; bases outside the gene matches: 6. The germline V gene has CDR1 SGHNT and CDR2 YYREEE (reference sequence). The CDR3 spans 17 residues. As DNA, the CDR3 is TGTGCCAGCAGCTTCCGACTAGCGGGAGGATTGTCCTACGAGCAGTACTTC. Translation gives CASSFRLAGGLSYEQYF.

The CDR3 region is CASSWNRGRNEQFF. CDR3 sequence (DNA): TGTGCCAGCAGCTGGAACAGGGGCAGGAATGAGCAGTTCTTC. The V call is TRBV5-8, the J call TRBJ2-1; TRBD1 aligns across 7 bases. CDR3 length equals 14 residues. Germline lookup yields CDR1 SGHTS and CDR2 YDEGEE. J gave up 7 bases and V 3 bases, and 7 bases lay outside the gene matches.

The rearrangement joins TRBV24-1 to TRBJ2-3, with 14 nucleotides matching TRBD2. Unmatched junction bases numbered 9, after V lost 3 bases and J lost 2 bases. This CDR3 has 19 amino acids. The V gene's germline CDR1 is KGHDR and CDR2 SFDVKD. Written as DNA, the CDR3 is TGTGCCACCAGTGATGGATATGGACTAGCGGGAGGAAACACAGATACGCAGTATTTT. It yields the protein CATSDGYGLAGGNTDTQYF.

CDR3 protein: CASSQEQGRTIYF. In DNA, the CDR3 is TGCGCCAGCAGCCAAGAGCAGGGCCGCACCATATATTTT. V is TRBV4-1 and J is TRBJ1-3, with a possible D match to TRBD1 (5 bases). Trimming cost V 0 bases and J 9 bases, with 9 bases left between them. Germline loops: CDR1 MGHRA, CDR2 YSYEKL. This CDR3 region has 13 residues.

This rearrangement joins TRBV2 to TRBJ1-4, with TRBD1 identical over 7 bases. V was pared by 7 bases and J by 5 bases, with 13 bases of the junction left unmatched. Per the germline V gene, CDR1 is SNHLY and CDR2 is FYNNEI. The CDR3 covers 16 residues. CDR3 sequence: CASTRDGVQGNEKLFF. CDR3 nucleotide sequence: TGTGCCAGCACCCGTGATGGCGTACAGGGGAATGAAAAACTGTTTTTT.

The rearrangement links TRBV28 to TRBJ1-6, with D possibly being TRBD1 (5 bases). V lost 3 bases, J lost 8 bases, and 11 bases lay in between. Germline-derived CDR1 and CDR2 are MDHEN and SYDVKM. CDR3 length equals 14 residues. DNA of the CDR3: TGTGCCAGCAGTTTCCGGCCGGGGGATTCACCCCTCCACTTT. Encoded protein: CASSFRPGDSPLHF.

The V gene is TRBV19, the J gene TRBJ2-7, with TRBD1 as a possible D gene (6 bases). With 0 bases removed from V and 2 bases from J, the gap between germline ends came to 11 bases. This CDR3 comprises 15 residues. Germline values: CDR1 LNHDA, CDR2 SQIVND (reference sequence). CDR3 region: CASSIDSRDTYEQYF. In DNA, the CDR3 is TGTGCCAGTAGTATAGATTCTAGGGACACCTACGAGCAGTACTTC. Variable domain in full (rest from reference TRBV19 and TRBJ2-7): DGGITQSPKYLFRKEGQNVTLSCEQNLNHDAMYWYRQDPGQGLRLIYYSQIVNDFQKGDIAEGYSVSREKKESFPLTVTSAQKNPTAFYLCASSIDSRDTYEQYFGPGTRLTVT.

This chain connects TRBV27 to TRBJ1-2; 7 bases are shared with TRBD1. In germline, CDR1 is MNHEY, CDR2 SMNVEV (reference sequence). CDR3 length equals 14 residues. With V trimmed by 2 bases and J by 7 bases, 7 bases remained unmatched. CDR3 bases: TGTGCCAGCAGTTTACAACAGGGGCGAGGTGGCTACACCTTC. This codes for CASSLQQGRGGYTF.